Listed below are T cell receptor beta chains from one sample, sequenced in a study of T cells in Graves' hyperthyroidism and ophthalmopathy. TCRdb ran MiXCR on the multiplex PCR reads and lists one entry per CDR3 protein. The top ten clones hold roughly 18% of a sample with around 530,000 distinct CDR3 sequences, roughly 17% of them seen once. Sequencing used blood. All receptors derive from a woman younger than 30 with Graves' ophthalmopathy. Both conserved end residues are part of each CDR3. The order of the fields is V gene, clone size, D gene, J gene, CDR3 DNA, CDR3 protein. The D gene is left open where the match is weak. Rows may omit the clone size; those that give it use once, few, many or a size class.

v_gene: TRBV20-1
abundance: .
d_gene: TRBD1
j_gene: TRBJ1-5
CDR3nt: TGCAGTGCTAGTGGGCAGGGGGTAATACCCCATAGCAATCAGCCCCAGCATTTT
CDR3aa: CSASGQGVIPHSNQPQHF

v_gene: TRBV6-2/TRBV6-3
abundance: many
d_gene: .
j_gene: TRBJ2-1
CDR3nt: TGTGCCAGCAGTTACGGAGGGGCCCACAATGAGCAGTTCTTC
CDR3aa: CASSYGGAHNEQFF

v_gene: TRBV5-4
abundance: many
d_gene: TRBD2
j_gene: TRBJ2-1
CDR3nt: TGTGCCAGCAGCCACCTAGCGGGAGGCCCTTTGGAGGATGAGCAGTTCTTC
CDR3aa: CASSHLAGGPLEDEQFF

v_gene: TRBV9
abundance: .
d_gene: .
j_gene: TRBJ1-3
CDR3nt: TGTGCCAGCAGCGTAGCAGGGGTGGGTCAGAACACCATATATTTT
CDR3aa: CASSVAGVGQNTIYF

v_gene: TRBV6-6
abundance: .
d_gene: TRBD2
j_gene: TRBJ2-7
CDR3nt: TGTGCCAGCAGTTACCAGCTAGCGGGAGTGGAACAGTACTTC
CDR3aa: CASSYQLAGVEQYF

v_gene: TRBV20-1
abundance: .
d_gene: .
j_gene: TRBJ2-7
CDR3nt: TGCAGTGCTAGAGATCAGTGGGAGGCCCCCTACGAGCAGTACTTC
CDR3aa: CSARDQWEAPYEQYF

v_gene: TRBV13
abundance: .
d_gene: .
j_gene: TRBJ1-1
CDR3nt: TGTGCCAGCGGTAGGGCCCAGGACACTGAAGCTTTCTTT
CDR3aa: CASGRAQDTEAFF

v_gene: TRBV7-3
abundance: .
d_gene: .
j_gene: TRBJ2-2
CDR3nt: TGTGCCAGCAGCTTAACGCGCGGGGAGCTGTTTTTT
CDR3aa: CASSLTRGELFF

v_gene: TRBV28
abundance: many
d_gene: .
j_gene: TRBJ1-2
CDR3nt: TGTGCCAGCAGTTTATCCGGGGCGGAGGACTATGGCTACACCTTC
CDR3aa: CASSLSGAEDYGYTF

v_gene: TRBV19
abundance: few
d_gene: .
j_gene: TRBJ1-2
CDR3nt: TGTGCCAGTAGTATAAGAGATTTGGATGGCTACACCTTC
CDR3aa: CASSIRDLDGYTF

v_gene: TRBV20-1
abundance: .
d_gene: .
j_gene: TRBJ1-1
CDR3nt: TGCAGTGCACGGCGTTCCACTGAAGCTTTCTTT
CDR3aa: CSARRSTEAFF

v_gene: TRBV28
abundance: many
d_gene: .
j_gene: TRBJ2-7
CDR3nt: TGTGCCAGCAGTTTGAGGGTTTTGACCACCTACGAGCAGTACTTC
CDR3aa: CASSLRVLTTYEQYF

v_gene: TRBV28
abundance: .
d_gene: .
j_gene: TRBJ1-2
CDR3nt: TGTGCCAGTAGGACGGGGGTAGTGGACACCTTC
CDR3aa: CASRTGVVDTF

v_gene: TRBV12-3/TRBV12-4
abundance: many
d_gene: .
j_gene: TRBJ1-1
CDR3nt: TGTGCCAGCACCCCCCGAGGGGACACTGAAGCTTTCTTT
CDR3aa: CASTPRGDTEAFF

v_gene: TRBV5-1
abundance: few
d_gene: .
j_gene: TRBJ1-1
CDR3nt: TGCGCCAGCAGCCACGGAGAAACTGAAGCTTTCTTT
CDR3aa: CASSHGETEAFF

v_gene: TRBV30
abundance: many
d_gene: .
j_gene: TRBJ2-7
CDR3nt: TGTGCCTGGGGCACTGCCTCCTACGAGCAGTACTTC
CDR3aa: CAWGTASYEQYF

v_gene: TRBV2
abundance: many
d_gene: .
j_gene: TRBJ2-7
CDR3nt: TGTGCCGCCCGGTGGAACGCCTACGAGCAGTACTTC
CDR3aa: CAARWNAYEQYF

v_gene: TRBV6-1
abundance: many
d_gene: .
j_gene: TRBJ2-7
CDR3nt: TGTGCCAGCAGTGAACTGGGGGACACCCTCTACGAGCAGTACTTC
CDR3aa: CASSELGDTLYEQYF

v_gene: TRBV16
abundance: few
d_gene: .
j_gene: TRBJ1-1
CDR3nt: TGTGCCAGCAGCCAAGAGCAGGGTCTCTGGAACACTGAAGCTTTCTTT
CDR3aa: CASSQEQGLWNTEAFF

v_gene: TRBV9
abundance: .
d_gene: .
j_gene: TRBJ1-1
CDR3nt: TGTGCCAGCAGCGTAGACGTCGCAGGCGAAGCTTTCTTT
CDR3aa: CASSVDVAGEAFF

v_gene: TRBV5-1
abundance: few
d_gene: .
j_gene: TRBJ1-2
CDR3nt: TGCGCCAGCAGCTTGGGAGTCGCTTCCTATGGCTACACCTTC
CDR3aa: CASSLGVASYGYTF

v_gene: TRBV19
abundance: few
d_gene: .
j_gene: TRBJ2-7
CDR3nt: TGTGCCAGTTCTCGCTCAGGGGTCTACGAGCAGTACTTC
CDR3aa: CASSRSGVYEQYF

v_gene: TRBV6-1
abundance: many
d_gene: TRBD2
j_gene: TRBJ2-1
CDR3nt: TGTGCCAGCAGGGGGGAGGGCCCATTTCTGAGCTCCTACAATGAGCAGTTCTTC
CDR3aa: CASRGEGPFLSSYNEQFF

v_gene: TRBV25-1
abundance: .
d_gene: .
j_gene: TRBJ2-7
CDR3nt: TGTGCCGGCAGTGAGTCCACGGGACCCAGCTCCTACGAGCAGTACTTC
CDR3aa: CAGSESTGPSSYEQYF

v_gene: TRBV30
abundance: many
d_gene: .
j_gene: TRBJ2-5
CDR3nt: TGTGCCTGGATACCCTGGGACCTACAAGAGACCCAGTACTTC
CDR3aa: CAWIPWDLQETQYF

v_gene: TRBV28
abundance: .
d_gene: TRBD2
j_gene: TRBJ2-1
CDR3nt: TGTGCCAGCAGTCCACGACTAGCGGGACTCAATGAGCAGTTCTTC
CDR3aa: CASSPRLAGLNEQFF

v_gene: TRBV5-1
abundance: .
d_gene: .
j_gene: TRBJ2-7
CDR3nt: TGCGCCAGCAGCCCCCGAGGGTGGGGCCCGGGATCCTACGAGCAGTACTTC
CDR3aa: CASSPRGWGPGSYEQYF

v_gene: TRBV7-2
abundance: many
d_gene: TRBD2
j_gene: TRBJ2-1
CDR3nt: TGTGCCAGCAGCATGCCGGGACTAGCGGATGAGCAGTTCTTC
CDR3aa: CASSMPGLADEQFF

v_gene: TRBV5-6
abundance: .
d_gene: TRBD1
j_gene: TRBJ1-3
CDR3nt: TGTGCCAGCAGCGCCTATAACAGGGGGCCTTCTGGAAACACCATATATTTT
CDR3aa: CASSAYNRGPSGNTIYF

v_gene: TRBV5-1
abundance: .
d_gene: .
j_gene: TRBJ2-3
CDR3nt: TGCGCCAGCACTATGACTAATTCTAGGACGCAGTATTTT
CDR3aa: CASTMTNSRTQYF

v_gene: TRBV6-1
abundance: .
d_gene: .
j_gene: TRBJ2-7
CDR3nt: TGTGCCAGCAGCTCCGGGACGGTAGGCTACGAGCAGTACTTC
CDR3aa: CASSSGTVGYEQYF

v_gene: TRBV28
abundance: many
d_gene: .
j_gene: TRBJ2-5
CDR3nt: TGTGCCAGCAGTTTAGCCTTCGACTTGAACTTGACCCAGTACTTC
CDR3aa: CASSLAFDLNLTQYF

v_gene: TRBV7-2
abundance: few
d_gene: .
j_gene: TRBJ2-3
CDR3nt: TGTGCCAGCACCGGTCGGTATACGCAGTATTTT
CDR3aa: CASTGRYTQYF

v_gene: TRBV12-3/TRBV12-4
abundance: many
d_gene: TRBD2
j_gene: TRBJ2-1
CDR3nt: TGTGCCAGCAGACCCCGATTTCTTGCGACTAGCGGGAGAACCAACGACAATGAGCAGTTCTTC
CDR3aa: CASRPRFLATSGRTNDNEQFF

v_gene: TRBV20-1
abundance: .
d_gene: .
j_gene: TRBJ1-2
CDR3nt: TGCAGTATAGGGAGGCCATCGATCTATGGCTACACCTTC
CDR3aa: CSIGRPSIYGYTF

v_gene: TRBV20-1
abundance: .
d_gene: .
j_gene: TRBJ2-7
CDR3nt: TGCAGTTCCTCTCCCCCGACTAATCTCTACGAGCAGTACTTC
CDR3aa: CSSSPPTNLYEQYF

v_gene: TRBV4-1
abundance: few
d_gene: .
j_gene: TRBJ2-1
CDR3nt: TGCGCCAGCAGCCCCTCACCCTCCTCAAGGAATGAGCAGTTCTTC
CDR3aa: CASSPSPSSRNEQFF

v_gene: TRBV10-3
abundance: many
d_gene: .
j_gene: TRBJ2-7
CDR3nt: TGTGCCATCGAAAGACAGCGGTCCTACGAGCAGTACTTC
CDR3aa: CAIERQRSYEQYF

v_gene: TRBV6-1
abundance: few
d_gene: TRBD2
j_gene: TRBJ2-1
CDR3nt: TGTGCCAGCAGACCAACTAGCGGGATTTTGGATGAGCAGTTCTTC
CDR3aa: CASRPTSGILDEQFF

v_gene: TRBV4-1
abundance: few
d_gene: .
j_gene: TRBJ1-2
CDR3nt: TGCGCCAGCAGCCTTCCGGTGTGGGGGACTGATTATGGCTACACCTTC
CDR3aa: CASSLPVWGTDYGYTF

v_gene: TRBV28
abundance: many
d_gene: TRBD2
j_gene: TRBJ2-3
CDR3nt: TGTGCCAGCAGTCCCCGGCTAGCGGGAGTGGAAGATACGCAGTATTTT
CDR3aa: CASSPRLAGVEDTQYF

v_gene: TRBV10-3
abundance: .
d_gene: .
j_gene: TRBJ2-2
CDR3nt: TGTGCCATCAGTGAGTCAAGCAGGGCCGAACCCGGGGAGCTGTTTTTT
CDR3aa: CAISESSRAEPGELFF

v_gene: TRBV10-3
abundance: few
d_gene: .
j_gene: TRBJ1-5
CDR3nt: TGTGCCACCGCAGAGGGGGGGAATCAGCCCCAGCATTTT
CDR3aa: CATAEGGNQPQHF

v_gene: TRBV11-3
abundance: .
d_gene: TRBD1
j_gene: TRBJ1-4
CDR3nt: TGTGCCAGCAGCCAGGACAGGGAGAATGAAAAACTGTTTTTT
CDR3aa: CASSQDRENEKLFF

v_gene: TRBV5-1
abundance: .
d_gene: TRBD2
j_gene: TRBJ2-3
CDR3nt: TGCGCCAGCGGGACTAGCGGGGGGGAAAGCACAGATACGCAGTATTTT
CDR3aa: CASGTSGGESTDTQYF

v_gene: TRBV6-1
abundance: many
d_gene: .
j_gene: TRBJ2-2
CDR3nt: TGTGCCAGCAGCCCCCCCAACGGACGTCCGAACACCGGGGAGCTGTTTTTT
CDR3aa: CASSPPNGRPNTGELFF

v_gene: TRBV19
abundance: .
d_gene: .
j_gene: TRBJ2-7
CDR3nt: TGTGCCAGTAGTATAGCCGGGACAAGCTCCTACGAGCAGTACTTC
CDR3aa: CASSIAGTSSYEQYF

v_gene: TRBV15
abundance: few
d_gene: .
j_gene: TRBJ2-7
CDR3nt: TGTGCCACCAGCAGAGATACCCAGTACGAGCAGTACTTC
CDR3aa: CATSRDTQYEQYF

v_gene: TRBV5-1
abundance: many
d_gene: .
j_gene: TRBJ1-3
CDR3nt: TGCGCCAGCAGCTTGGCCTTCGGGTCAGGAAACACCATATATTTT
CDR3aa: CASSLAFGSGNTIYF

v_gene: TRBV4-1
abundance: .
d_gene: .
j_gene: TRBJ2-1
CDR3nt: TGCGCCAGCAGCCAAGTGGATGAGCAGTTCTTC
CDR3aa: CASSQVDEQFF

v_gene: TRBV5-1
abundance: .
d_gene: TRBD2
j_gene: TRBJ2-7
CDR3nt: TGCGCCAGCAGAACTAGCGGGGATTATACCTACGAGCAGTACTTC
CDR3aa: CASRTSGDYTYEQYF

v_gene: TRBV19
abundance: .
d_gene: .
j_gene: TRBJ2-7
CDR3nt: TGTGCCAGTAGTAGGGGAACAGGGCGGTCTTACGGGTCCTACGAGCAGTACTTC
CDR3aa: CASSRGTGRSYGSYEQYF

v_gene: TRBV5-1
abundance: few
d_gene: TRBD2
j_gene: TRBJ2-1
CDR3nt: TGCGCCAGCAGCTACGGACTAGCGGGGGGCGGGGAGCAGTTCTTC
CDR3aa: CASSYGLAGGGEQFF

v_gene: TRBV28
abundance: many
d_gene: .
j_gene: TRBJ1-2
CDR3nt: TGTGCCAGCCGAGAGGGAGGTACAAACTATGGCTACACCTTC
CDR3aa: CASREGGTNYGYTF

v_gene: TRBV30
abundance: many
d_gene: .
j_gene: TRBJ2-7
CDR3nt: TGTGCCTGGAGTGCCCCGGCAGCCCGACTGTCCTACGAGCAGTACTTC
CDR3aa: CAWSAPAARLSYEQYF